The 4 T cell receptor beta chains reported below all come from one sample, sequenced in a study of graft-versus-host responses after intestinal transplantation. Generated by immunoSEQ multiplex PCR, the TCRdb table keeps only in-frame clones and is missing some. The table has about 85,000 clones, approximately 90% seen once. These receptors have no known antigen. The specimen was unstimulated CD8+ T cells sorted from spleen or lymph node cells, collected before transplant. These receptors originate from a human donor who was the organ donor for an intestinal transplant.

The V call is TRBV15, the J call TRBJ1-3; D ambiguous. Germline-derived CDR1 and CDR2 are LNHNV and YYDKDF (reference sequence). Trimming took 3 bases from V and 4 from J, leaving 22 bases between them. The CDR3 loop spans 18 amino acids. DNA of the CDR3: TGTGCCACCAGCAGTCAACCGGAGGTCGCCGACTCCGGAAACACCATATATTTT. Its translation: CATSSQPEVADSGNTIYF.

J is TRBJ2-1 and V is TRBV7-3; D gene uncertain. V shed 2 bases and J shed 3 bases, with 11 bases lying between them. The CDR3 extends over 15 amino acids. CDR1 is SGHTA, CDR2 FQGTGA, per germline. CDR3 amino acids: CASSLSAGLYNEQFF. The CDR3 nucleotides read TGTGCCAGCAGCTTATCCGCAGGTCTCTACAATGAGCAGTTCTTC.

This chain's CDR3 is CASIGCNWCAGGTGELFF. DNA of the CDR3: TGTGCCAGTATAGGGTGCAACTGGTGTGCAGGGGGCACCGGGGAGCTGTTTTTT. This chain connects TRBV19 to TRBJ2-2, with TRBD1 matching 7 bases. V trimming: 7 bases; J trimming: 4 bases; junction bases outside the gene matches: 18. The CDR3 spans 18 residues. Germline CDR1 and CDR2: LNHDA and SQIVND (reference sequence).

This sequence joins TRBV11-2 and TRBJ1-2; no clear D gene. The germline V and J ends were trimmed by 5 bases and 5 bases, with 6 bases remaining between them. CDR1 SGHAT and CDR2 FQNNGV come from the germline V gene. This CDR3 has 11 residues. DNA for the CDR3: TGTGCCAGCAGCACGGGGTATGGCTACACCTTC. This codes for CASSTGYGYTF. Full variable domain (remainder filled in from reference TRBV11-2 and TRBJ1-2): EAGVAQSPRYKIIEKRQSVAFWCNPISGHATLYWYQQILGQGPKLLIQFQNNGVVDDSQLPKDRFSAERLKGVDSTLKIQPAKLEDSAVYLCASSTGYGYTFGSGTRLTVV.